The clone carrying this T cell receptor beta chain was observed a handful of times. The antigen is undetermined. The PCR used 60 Vbeta and 13 Jbeta primers. The table came from immunoSEQ multiplex PCR; TCRdb's copy has only in-frame clones and leaves some out. The top ten hold around 1.3% of the sample, which has some 150,000 clones, 70% to 80% seen once. The source of the sample is a study of cytomegalovirus exposure and HLA in healthy donors. Everyone who donated was a healthy bone marrow donor. Whole-study results and caveats: In an earlier analysis, productive rearrangement rates for most beta V segments clustered near 87% or 30%. Researchers counted about 150 TCR beta chains as cytomegalovirus-associated.

Sequencing was performed on PBMCs. This sequence was found in a woman in her forties or fifties in good health and CMV-seronegative.

CDR3 in DNA: TGCGCCAGCAGCGAAAATACAGCCTCCTCTGGAAACACCATATATTTT. The encoded protein is CASSENTASSGNTIYF. This rearrangement joins TRBV5-1 to TRBJ1-3; D call uncertain. CDR1 SGHRS and CDR2 YFSETQ come from the germline V gene. This CDR3 comprises 16 residues. V was cut by 4 bases and J by 0 bases, with 14 bases left in between.